The TCR beta chain under discussion was sequenced for a study of beta chain features in type 1 diabetes. Study as a whole: Age, gender, cell numbers and subset yield matched between patients and controls. General study points: Shorter TCRB CDR3s, moderately but significantly so, were found in Type 1 diabetes patients in all four CD4+ subsets.

The ends were cut back, 6 bases at V and 3 bases at J, with 17 bases in the middle. Germline CDR1 is KGHSH and CDR2 is LQKENI. This CDR3 has 15 residues. Comment on this clone: Its antigen remains unknown.

All of the isolated RNA was reverse transcribed, so expressed TCRB transcripts were sequenced. The method was immunoSEQ multiplex PCR; TCRdb's version includes in-frame clones alone and lacks a portion of them. Among 300,000 or so clones, roughly 14% were seen once, and the ten largest hold nearly 0.015%. Each of the CD4+ naive, central memory, regulatory and stem cell-like memory populations was sorted via CD45RO/CCR7/CD25/CD127/CD95/CD27. The TCR comes from a woman aged 18-30 years with type 1 diabetes. Sequenced material: naive CD4+ T cells from blood. V usage is TRBV18 and J usage is TRBJ1-2, with D possibly matching TRBD1 (5 bases). In DNA form, the CDR3 reads TGTGCCAGCTCCCGGGACTGGGGAGGCGACTATGGCTACACCTTC. Protein sequence: CASSRDWGGDYGYTF.